This passage covers 20 T cell receptor beta chains from one sample sequenced in a study of OX40 agonist ivuxolimab in advanced cancers. Data came from immunoSEQ multiplex PCR; TCRdb stores just in-frame clones and leaves some out. In the table there are 100,000 or so clones, about nine tenths of which are singletons. The source material was CD4+ or CD8+ T cells sorted from blood, sampled in a trial of the OX40 agonist ivuxolimab. These TCRs come from an adult with an advanced solid tumor such as melanoma, head and neck, liver or kidney cancer.

The DNA for the CDR3 is TGTGCCAGCAGCTTAGACGGAGGGACAGGGTACCCAGGAGGGGCCAACGTCCTGACTTTC. It codes for CASSLDGGTGYPGGANVLTF. The chain is built from TRBV13 and TRBJ2-6, with TRBD1 matching over 9 bases. From germline, CDR1 is PRHDT and CDR2 FYEKMQ (reference sequence). V trimming: 1 base; J trimming: 4 bases; junction bases outside the gene matches: 14. The CDR3 runs to 20 residues.

The rearrangement joins TRBV7-9 to TRBJ2-1; 7 nucleotides match TRBD1. J gave up 8 bases and V 6 bases, and 7 bases lay outside the gene matches. Germline V gene lookup returns CDR1 SEHNR and CDR2 FQNEAQ (reference sequence). The CDR3 totals 13 residues. In DNA form, the CDR3 reads TGTGCCAGCAGGTCCGGGACAGTCCATGAGCAGTTCTTC. As protein: CASRSGTVHEQFF.

The chain uses TRBV5-1 and TRBJ2-3; the D gene is possibly TRBD2 (6 bases). CDR3 size: 15 residues. V was clipped by 1 base and J by 4 bases, with 13 bases between them. The germline V gene has CDR1 SGHRS and CDR2 YFSETQ. CDR3 coding DNA: TGCGCCAGCAGCTTGACGACGGGAGACCCAGATACGCAGTATTTT. As protein: CASSLTTGDPDTQYF.

The chain uses TRBV28 and TRBJ2-6; TRBD1 matches at 7 bases. The trim removed 6 bases at V and 1 base at J, leaving 6 bases unmatched. Germline V gene data show CDR1 as MDHEN and CDR2 as SYDVKM. CDR3 length: 16 amino acids. This CDR3 is CASREARGSGANVLTF. CDR3 coding DNA: TGTGCCAGCAGGGAGGCCAGGGGGTCTGGGGCCAACGTCCTGACTTTC. Complete variable domain (other parts from reference TRBV28 and TRBJ2-6): DVKVTQSSRYLVKRTGEKVFLECVQDMDHENMFWYRQDPGLGLRLIYFSYDVKMKEKGDIPEGYSVSREKKERFSLILESASTNQTSMYLCASREARGSGANVLTFGAGSRLTVL.

The V call is TRBV29-1, the J call TRBJ2-3; 8 bases match TRBD1. Germline V gene sequence: CDR1 SQVTM, CDR2 ANQGSEA. V lost 6 bases, J lost 0 bases, and 5 bases stayed unmatched. The CDR3 spans 14 residues. The CDR3 nucleotides read TGCAGCGTATCCGGGACAGGTAGCACAGATACGCAGTATTTT. This codes for CSVSGTGSTDTQYF.

This chain uses TRBV30 with TRBJ1-1; D is unresolved. CDR1 and CDR2 (germline): GTSNPN, SVGIG (reference sequence). CDR3 size: 13 residues. Trimming took off 3 bases at V and 1 base at J, with 9 bases between the two ends. The CDR3 DNA reads TGTGCCTGGAGCTATTTGGAGAACACTGAAGCTTTCTTT. It codes for CAWSYLENTEAFF.

The gene calls are TRBV2 and TRBJ2-7, with 7 bases aligning to TRBD2. V shed 4 bases and J 4 bases; nucleotides not matched to a gene: 13. From germline, CDR1 is SNHLY and CDR2 FYNNEI. The CDR3 is 16 residues long. The CDR3 DNA reads TGTGCCAGCAGTGGGGGAGCGGGATCCAGAGATTACGAGCAGTACTTC. Protein product: CASSGGAGSRDYEQYF. Looking up the rest from reference TRBV2 and TRBJ2-7 gives the full variable domain: EPEVTQTPSHQVTQMGQEVILRCVPISNHLYFYWYRQILGQKVEFLVSFYNNEISEKSEIFDDQFSVERPDGSNFTLKIRSTKLEDSAMYFCASSGGAGSRDYEQYFGPGTRLTVT.

V usage is TRBV19 and J usage is TRBJ2-7; maybe TRBD2 (6 bases). With 3 bases removed from V and 3 bases from J, the gap between germline ends came to 12 bases. Looked up from germline, CDR1 is LNHDA and CDR2 is SQIVND (reference sequence). CDR3 length: 14 residues. CDR3 protein: CASSIGPGGYEQYF. CDR3 sequence (DNA): TGTGCCAGTAGTATCGGGCCCGGGGGCTACGAGCAGTACTTC.

The chain is built from TRBV7-3 and TRBJ2-7; 10 bases agree with TRBD2. CDR1 SGHTA and CDR2 FQGTGA come from the germline V gene. The CDR3 has 15 amino acids. The trim removed 5 bases at V and 4 bases at J, leaving 8 bases unmatched. CDR3 region: CASSPGGSGGYEQYF. CDR3 sequence (DNA): TGTGCCAGCAGCCCCGGGGGTAGCGGGGGGTACGAGCAGTACTTC.

This sequence joins TRBV4-1 and TRBJ2-5; D is unclear. The germline CDR1 and CDR2 sequences are MGHRA and YSYEKL. The CDR3 loop spans 16 amino acids. V lost 1 base and J lost 5, with 17 bases in between. CDR3 protein: CASSQAHQPPRETQYF. Written as DNA, the CDR3 is TGCGCCAGCAGCCAAGCCCACCAGCCCCCCCGGGAGACCCAGTACTTC.

The chain links TRBV19 to TRBJ1-1, with D possibly being TRBD1 (5 bases). The ends were cut back, 3 bases at V and 1 base at J, with 9 bases in the middle. Germline CDR1 and CDR2: LNHDA and SQIVND (reference sequence). The CDR3 is 14 amino acids. In DNA form, the CDR3 reads TGTGCCAGTAGTATTGGGACGAGGAACACTGAAGCTTTCTTT. It yields the protein CASSIGTRNTEAFF.

The chain recombines TRBV6-1 with TRBJ1-1; no clear D. Germline V gene lookup returns CDR1 MNHNS and CDR2 SASEGT. The CDR3 length is 11 residues. The germline V and J ends were trimmed by 6 bases and 7 bases, with 9 bases remaining between them. The CDR3 DNA reads TGTGCCAGCAGCCTATTATATGAAGCTTTCTTT. Protein sequence: CASSLLYEAFF.

This chain uses TRBV11-3 with TRBJ1-2; no clear D gene. The CDR3 has 13 residues. Trimming pared 3 bases from V and 6 bases from J, leaving 11 bases between. Germline V gives CDR1 SGHNT, CDR2 YENEEA. CDR3 DNA: TGTGCCAGCAGCTTTCGGTATGGGGATGGCTACACCTTC. It translates to CASSFRYGDGYTF.

This clone was counted only a few times. J is TRBJ1-5 and V is TRBV5-1; 9 bases line up with TRBD1. Germline CDR1 SGHRS, CDR2 YFSETQ. The CDR3 covers 15 residues. The V gene end was trimmed by 3 bases and the J gene end by 1 base; junction bases not matched to a gene: 2. This chain's CDR3 is CASSWTGESNQPQHF. The CDR3 DNA reads as TGCGCCAGCAGCTGGACAGGGGAGAGCAATCAGCCCCAGCATTTT.

This sequence joins TRBV7-9 and TRBJ1-2; D may be TRBD1 (5 bases). The V gene lost 1 base and the J gene lost 4 bases, with 13 bases spanning the gap. CDR1 is SEHNR, CDR2 FQNEAQ, per germline (reference sequence). The CDR3 is 15 amino acids. The CDR3 protein is CASSLGGGATYGYTF. CDR3 nucleotide sequence: TGTGCCAGCAGCTTAGGCGGGGGAGCCACCTATGGCTACACCTTC.

This clone occurred once. The chain couples TRBV6-5 to TRBJ2-5; 12 bases align to TRBD2. The CDR3 contains 14 residues. Germline V gene data show CDR1 as MNHEY and CDR2 as SVGAGI. Trimming at V came to 5 bases and at J to 3 bases, leaving 1 base not matched to a gene. Here the CDR3 reads CASSPSGREETQYF. CDR3 DNA: TGTGCCAGCAGTCCTAGCGGGAGGGAAGAGACCCAGTACTTC.

The chain links TRBV6-5 to TRBJ2-1; D might be TRBD1 (6 bases). Trimming removed 6 bases from V and 3 bases from J, with 15 bases in between. The CDR3 has 15 residues. Germline CDR1 reads MNHEY; CDR2 reads SVGAGI. Here the CDR3 reads CASRSLTGNYNEQFF. CDR3 bases: TGTGCCAGCAGGAGTCTGACAGGTAACTACAATGAGCAGTTCTTC.

The V and J genes are TRBV30 and TRBJ2-7, with D perhaps TRBD1 (6 bases). The CDR3 spans 16 residues. The V end was cut by 6 bases, the J end by 0 bases, with 21 bases between. Germline CDR1 reads GTSNPN; CDR2 reads SVGIG (reference sequence). DNA for the CDR3: TGTGCCTGCACCCCCTGGGGGCAGGGGAGCTCCTACGAGCAGTACTTC. It yields the protein CACTPWGQGSSYEQYF. Variable domain in full (rest from reference TRBV30 and TRBJ2-7): SQTIHQWPATLVQPVGSPLSLECTVEGTSNPNLYWYRQAAGRGLQLLFYSVGIGQISSEVPQNLSASRPQDRQFILSSKKLLLSDSGFYLCACTPWGQGSSYEQYFGPGTRLTVT.

The chain combines TRBV5-4 with TRBJ2-5, with 7 bases aligning to TRBD1. The V gene's germline CDR1 is SGHNT and CDR2 YYREEE (reference sequence). V dropped 1 base and J dropped 5; count of bases not matched to a gene: 2. The CDR3 extends over 13 amino acids. CDR3 region: CASSLRGGETQYF. The CDR3 DNA reads TGTGCCAGCAGCTTGAGAGGGGGCGAGACCCAGTACTTC.

The genes are TRBV5-5 and TRBJ1-2; D may be TRBD1 (5 bases). CDR1 and CDR2 from the germline V gene are SGHKS and YYEKEE (reference sequence). The length of the CDR3 is 15 residues. Between the trimmed V and J ends, which lost 4 bases and 0 bases, there was a span of 13 bases. As DNA, the CDR3 is TGTGCCAGCAGCCTCCGGGACTCCCCTAACTATGGCTACACCTTC. Protein: CASSLRDSPNYGYTF.